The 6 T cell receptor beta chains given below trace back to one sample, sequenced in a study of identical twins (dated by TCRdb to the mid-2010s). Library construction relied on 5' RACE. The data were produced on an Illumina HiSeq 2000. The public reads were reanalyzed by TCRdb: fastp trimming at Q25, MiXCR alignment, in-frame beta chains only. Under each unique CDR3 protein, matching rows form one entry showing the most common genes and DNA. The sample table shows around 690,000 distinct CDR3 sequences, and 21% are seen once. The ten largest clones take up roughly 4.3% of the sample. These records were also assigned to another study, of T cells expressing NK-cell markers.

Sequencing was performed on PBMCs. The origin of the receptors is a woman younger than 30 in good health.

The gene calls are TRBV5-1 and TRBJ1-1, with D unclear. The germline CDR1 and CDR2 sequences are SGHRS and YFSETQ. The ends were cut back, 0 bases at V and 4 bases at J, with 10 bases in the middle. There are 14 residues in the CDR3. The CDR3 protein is CASSLDTMGTEAFF. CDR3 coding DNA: TGCGCCAGCAGCTTGGACACGATGGGCACTGAAGCTTTCTTT.

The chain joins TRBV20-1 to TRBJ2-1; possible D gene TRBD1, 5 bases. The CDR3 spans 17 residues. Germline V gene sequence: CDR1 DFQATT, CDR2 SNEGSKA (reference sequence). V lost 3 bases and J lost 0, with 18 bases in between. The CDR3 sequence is CSARGPLAPSSYNEQFF. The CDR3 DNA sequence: TGCAGTGCTAGGGGGCCCCTGGCGCCGAGCTCCTACAATGAGCAGTTCTTC.

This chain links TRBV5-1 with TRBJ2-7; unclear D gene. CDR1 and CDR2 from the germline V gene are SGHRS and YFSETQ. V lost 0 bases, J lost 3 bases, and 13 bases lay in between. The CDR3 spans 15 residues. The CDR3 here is CASSLDFGLLYEQYF. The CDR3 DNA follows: TGCGCCAGCAGCTTGGACTTCGGGCTACTCTACGAGCAGTACTTC.

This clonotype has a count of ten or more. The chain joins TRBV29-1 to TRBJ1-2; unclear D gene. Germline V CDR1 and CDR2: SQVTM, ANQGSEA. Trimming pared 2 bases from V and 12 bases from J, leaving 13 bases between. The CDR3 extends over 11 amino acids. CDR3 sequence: CSVEINSRHTF. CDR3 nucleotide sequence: TGCAGCGTTGAAATTAACAGCCGCCACACCTTC.

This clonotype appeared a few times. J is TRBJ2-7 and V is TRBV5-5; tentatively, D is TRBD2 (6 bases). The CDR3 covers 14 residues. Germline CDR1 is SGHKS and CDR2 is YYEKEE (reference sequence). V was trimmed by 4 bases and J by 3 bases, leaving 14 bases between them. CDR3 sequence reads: CASSAGRIGYEQYF. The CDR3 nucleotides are TGTGCCAGCAGCGCGGGGAGGATTGGCTACGAGCAGTACTTC.

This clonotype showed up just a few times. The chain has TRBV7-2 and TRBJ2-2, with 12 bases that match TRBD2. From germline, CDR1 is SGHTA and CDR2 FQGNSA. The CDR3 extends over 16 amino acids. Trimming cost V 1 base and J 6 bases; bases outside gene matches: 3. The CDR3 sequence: CASSLEWTSGAGELFF. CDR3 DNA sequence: TGTGCCAGCAGCTTAGAATGGACTAGCGGGGCCGGGGAGCTGTTTTTT.